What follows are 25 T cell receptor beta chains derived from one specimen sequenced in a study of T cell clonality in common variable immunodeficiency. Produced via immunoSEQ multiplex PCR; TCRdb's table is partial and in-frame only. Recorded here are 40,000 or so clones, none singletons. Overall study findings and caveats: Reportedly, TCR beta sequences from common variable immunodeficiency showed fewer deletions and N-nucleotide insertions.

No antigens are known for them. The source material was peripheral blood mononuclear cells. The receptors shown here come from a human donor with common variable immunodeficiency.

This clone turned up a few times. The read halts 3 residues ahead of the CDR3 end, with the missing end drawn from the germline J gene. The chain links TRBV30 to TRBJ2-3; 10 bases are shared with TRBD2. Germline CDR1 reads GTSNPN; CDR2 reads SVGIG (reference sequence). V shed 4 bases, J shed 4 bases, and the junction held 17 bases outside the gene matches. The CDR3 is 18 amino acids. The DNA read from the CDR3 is TGTGCCTGGACCATAAGAGGGCTAGCGGGGGCCCGGCCAGATACG. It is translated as CAWTIRGLAGARPDT. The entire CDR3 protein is CAWTIRGLAGARPDTQYF.

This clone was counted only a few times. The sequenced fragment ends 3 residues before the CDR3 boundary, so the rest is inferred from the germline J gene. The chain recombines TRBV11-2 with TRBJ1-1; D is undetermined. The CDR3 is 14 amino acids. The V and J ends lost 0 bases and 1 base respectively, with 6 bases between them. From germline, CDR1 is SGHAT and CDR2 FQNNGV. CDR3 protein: CASSLDNWNTEAFF. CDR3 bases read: TGTGCCAGCAGCTTAGATAATTGGAACACTGAA.

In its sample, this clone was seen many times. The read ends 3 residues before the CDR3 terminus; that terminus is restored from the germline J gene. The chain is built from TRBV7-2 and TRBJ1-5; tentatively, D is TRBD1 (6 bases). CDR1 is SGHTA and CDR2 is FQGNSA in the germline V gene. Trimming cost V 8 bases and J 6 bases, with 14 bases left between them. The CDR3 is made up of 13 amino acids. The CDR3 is CASRAQGSQPQHF. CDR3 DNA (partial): TGTGCCAGCCGTGCCCAGGGGAGTCAGCCC.

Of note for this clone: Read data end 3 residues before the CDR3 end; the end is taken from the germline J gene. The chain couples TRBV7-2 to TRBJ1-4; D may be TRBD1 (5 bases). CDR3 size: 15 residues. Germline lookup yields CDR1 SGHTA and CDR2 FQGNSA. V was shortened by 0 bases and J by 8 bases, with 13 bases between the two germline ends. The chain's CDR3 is CASSLAGRVGEKLFF. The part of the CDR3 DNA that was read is TGTGCCAGCAGCTTAGCGGGCAGGGTAGGAGAAAAA. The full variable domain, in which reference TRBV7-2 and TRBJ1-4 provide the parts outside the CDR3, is GAGVSQSPSNKVTEKGKDVELRCDPISGHTALYWYRQSLGQGLEFLIYFQGNSAPDKSGLPSDRFSAERTGGSVSTLTIQRTQQEDSAVYLCASSLAGRVGEKLFFGSGTQLSVL.

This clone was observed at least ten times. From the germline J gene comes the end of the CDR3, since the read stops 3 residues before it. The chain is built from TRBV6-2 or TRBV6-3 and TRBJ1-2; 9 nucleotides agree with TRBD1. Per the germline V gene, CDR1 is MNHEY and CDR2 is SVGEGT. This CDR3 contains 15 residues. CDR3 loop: CASSYSGQGLRGYTF. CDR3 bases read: TGTGCCAGCAGTTACTCTGGACAGGGGTTGAGAGGC.

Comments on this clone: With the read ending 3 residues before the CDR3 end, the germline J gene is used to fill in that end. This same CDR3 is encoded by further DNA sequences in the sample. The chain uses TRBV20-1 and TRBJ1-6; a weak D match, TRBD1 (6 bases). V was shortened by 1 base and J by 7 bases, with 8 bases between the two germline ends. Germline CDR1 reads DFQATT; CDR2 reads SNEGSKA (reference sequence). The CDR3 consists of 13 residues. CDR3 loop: CSARGQGNSPLHF. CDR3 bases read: TGCAGTGCTAGAGGGCAGGGGAATTCACCC.

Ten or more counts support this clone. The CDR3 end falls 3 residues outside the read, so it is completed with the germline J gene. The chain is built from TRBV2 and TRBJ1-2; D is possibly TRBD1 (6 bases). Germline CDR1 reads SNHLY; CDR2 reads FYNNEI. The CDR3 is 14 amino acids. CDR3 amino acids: CASSEVMTGSGYTF. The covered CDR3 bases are TGTGCCAGCAGTGAAGTAATGACAGGCAGCGGC.

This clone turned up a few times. The CDR3 here is CASTQTGGVNTEAFF. The CDR3 bases that were read are TGTGCCAGCACCCAGACAGGGGGCGTAAACACTGAA. The chain is built from TRBV2 and TRBJ1-1; TRBD1 agrees at 10 bases. The sequence runs out 3 residues before the end of the CDR3; the remainder is reconstructed from the germline J gene. The CDR3 is 15 amino acids. Germline CDR1 and CDR2: SNHLY and FYNNEI. V shed 7 bases, J shed 2 bases, and the junction held 7 bases outside the gene matches.

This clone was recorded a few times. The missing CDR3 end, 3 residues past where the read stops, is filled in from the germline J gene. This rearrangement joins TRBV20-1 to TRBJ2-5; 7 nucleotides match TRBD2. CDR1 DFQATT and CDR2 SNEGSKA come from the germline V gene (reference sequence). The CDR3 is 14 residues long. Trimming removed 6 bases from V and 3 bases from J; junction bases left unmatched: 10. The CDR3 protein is CSARASSGKETQYF. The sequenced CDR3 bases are TGCAGTGCAAGGGCGTCTAGCGGAAAAGAGACC.

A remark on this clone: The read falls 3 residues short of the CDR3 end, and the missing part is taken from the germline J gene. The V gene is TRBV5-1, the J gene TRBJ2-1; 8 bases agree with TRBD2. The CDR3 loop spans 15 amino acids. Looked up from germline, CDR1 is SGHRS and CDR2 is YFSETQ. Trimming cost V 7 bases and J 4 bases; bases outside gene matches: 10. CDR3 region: CASRRLAPNYNEQFF. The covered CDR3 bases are TGCGCCAGCCGACGACTAGCGCCCAATTACAATGAG.

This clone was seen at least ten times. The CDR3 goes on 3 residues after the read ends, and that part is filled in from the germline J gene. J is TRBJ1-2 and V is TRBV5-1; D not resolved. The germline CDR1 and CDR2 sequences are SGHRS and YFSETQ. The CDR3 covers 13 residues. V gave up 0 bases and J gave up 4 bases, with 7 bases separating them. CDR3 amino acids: CASSLEQSYGYTF. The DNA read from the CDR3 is TGCGCCAGCAGCTTGGAACAGTCCTATGGC. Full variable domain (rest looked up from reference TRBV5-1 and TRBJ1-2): KAGVTQTPRYLIKTRGQQVTLSCSPISGHRSVSWYQQTPGQGLQFLFEYFSETQRNKGNFPGRFSGRQFSNSRSEMNVSTLELGDSALYLCASSLEQSYGYTFGSGTRLTVV.

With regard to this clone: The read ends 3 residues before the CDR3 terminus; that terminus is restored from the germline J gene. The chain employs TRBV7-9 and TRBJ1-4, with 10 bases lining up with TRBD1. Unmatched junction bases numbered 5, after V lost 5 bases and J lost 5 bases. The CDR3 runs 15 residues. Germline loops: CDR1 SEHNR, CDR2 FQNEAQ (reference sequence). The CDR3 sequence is CASSPPGQGNEKLFF. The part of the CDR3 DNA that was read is TGTGCCAGCAGCCCTCCGGGACAGGGGAATGAAAAA. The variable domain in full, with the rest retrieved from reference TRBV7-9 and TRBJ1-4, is DTGVSQNPRHKITKRGQNVTFRCDPISEHNRLYWYRQTLGQGPEFLTYFQNEAQLEKSRLLSDRFSAERPKGSFSTLEIQRTEQGDSAMYLCASSPPGQGNEKLFFGSGTQLSVL.

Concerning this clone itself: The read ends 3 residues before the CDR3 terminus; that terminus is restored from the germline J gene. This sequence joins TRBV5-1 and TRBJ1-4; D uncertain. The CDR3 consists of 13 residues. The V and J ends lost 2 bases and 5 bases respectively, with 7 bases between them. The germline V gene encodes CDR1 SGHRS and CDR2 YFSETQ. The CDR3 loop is CASSLNTNEKLFF. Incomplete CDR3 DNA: TGCGCCAGCAGCTTAAACACGAATGAAAAA.

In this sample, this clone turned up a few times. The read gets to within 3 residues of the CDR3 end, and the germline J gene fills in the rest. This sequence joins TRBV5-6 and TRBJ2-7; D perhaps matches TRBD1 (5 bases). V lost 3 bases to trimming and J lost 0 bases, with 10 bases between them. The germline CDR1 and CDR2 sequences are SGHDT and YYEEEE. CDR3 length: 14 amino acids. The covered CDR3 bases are TGTGCCAGCAGCTGGACAACAGACTCCTACGAG. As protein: CASSWTTDSYE. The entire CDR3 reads CASSWTTDSYEQYF.

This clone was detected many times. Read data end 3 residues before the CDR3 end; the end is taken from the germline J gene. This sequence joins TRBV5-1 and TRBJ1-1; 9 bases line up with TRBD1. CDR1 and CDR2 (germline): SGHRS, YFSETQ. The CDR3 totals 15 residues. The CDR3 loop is CASSPQTGGFSEAFF. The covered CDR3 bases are TGCGCCAGCAGCCCGCAGACAGGGGGGTTTTCGGAA.

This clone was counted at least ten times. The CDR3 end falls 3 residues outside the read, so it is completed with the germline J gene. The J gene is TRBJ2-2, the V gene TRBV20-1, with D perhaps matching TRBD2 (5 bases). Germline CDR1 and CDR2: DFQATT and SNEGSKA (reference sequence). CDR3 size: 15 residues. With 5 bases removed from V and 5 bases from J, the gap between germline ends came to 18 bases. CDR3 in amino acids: CSAGPGVGGTGELFF. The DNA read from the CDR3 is TGCAGTGCTGGCCCCGGGGTAGGAGGAACCGGGGAG.

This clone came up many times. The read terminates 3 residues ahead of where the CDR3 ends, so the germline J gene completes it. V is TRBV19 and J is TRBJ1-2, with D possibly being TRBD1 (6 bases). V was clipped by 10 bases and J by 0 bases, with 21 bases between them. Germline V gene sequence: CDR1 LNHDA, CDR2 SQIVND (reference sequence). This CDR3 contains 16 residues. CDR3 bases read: TGTGCCAATGAAGAGACGAGACAGGACGCTAACTATGGC. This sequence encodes CANEETRQDANYG. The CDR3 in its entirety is CANEETRQDANYGYTF.

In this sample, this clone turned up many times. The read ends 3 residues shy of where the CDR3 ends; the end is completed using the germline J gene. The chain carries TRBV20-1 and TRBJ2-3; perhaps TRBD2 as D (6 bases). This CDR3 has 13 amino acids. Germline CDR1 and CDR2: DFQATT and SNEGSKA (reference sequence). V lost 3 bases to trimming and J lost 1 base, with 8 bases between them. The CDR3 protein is CSASPSGTDTQYF. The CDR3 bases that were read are TGCAGTGCTAGTCCTAGCGGCACAGATACG.

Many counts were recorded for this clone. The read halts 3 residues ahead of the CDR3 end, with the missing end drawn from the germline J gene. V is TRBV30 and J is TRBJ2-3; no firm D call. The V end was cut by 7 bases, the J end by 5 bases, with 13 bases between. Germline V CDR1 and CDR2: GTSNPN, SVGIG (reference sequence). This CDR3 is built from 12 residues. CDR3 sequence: CASLSVVDTQYF. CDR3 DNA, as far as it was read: TGTGCCTCTCTATCGGTGGTAGATACG.

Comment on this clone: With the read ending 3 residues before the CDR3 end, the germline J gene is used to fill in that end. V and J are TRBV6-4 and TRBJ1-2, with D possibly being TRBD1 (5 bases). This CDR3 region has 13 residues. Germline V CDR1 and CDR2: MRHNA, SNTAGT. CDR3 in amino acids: CASSDGTVGGYTF. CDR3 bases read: TGTGCCAGCAGCGACGGGACTGTCGGGGGC.

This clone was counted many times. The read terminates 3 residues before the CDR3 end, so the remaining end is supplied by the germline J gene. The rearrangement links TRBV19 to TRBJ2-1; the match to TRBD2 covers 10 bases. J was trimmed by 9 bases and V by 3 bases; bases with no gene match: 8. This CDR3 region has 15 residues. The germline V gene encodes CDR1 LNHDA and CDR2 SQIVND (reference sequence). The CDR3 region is CASSIVAGGLGEQFF. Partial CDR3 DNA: TGTGCCAGTAGTATTGTAGCGGGAGGTCTGGGTGAG.

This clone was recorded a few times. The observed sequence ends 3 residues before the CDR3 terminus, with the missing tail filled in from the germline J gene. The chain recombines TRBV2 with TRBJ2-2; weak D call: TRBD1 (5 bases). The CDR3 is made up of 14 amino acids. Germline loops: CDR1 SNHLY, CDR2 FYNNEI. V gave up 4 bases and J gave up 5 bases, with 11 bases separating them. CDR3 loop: CASSVQGGTGELFF. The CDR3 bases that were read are TGTGCCAGCAGTGTCCAGGGTGGGACCGGGGAG. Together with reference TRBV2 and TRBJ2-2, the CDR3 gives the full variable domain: EPEVTQTPSHQVTQMGQEVILRCVPISNHLYFYWYRQILGQKVEFLVSFYNNEISEKSEIFDDQFSVERPDGSNFTLKIRSTKLEDSAMYFCASSVQGGTGELFFGEGSRLTVL.

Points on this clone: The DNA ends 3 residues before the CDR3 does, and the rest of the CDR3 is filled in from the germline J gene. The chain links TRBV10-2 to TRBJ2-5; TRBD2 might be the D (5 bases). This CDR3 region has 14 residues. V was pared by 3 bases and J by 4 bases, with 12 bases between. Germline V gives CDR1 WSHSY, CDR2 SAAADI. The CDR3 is CASSESGNRETQYF. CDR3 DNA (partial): TGCGCCAGCAGTGAATCGGGGAACCGAGAGACC.

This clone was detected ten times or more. CDR3 protein: CASSIAGVRDTQYF. Incomplete CDR3 DNA: TGTGCCAGCAGCATTGCGGGGGTAAGGGATACG. The genes are TRBV5-6 and TRBJ2-3, with 7 bases aligning to TRBD2. The CDR3 end lies 3 residues beyond the end of the read and is filled in from the germline J gene. Trimming cost V 4 bases and J 6 bases; bases outside gene matches: 8. The CDR3 totals 14 residues. CDR1 and CDR2 from the germline V gene are SGHDT and YYEEEE.

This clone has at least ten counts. The sequenced CDR3 bases are TGTGCCTGGAGCAGGCCAGCTTACACGAACACCGGGGAG. This translates into CAWSRPAYTNTGE. The full-length CDR3 reads as CAWSRPAYTNTGELFF. The chain is built from TRBV30 and TRBJ2-2, with D uncertain. Read data end 3 residues before the CDR3 end; the end is taken from the germline J gene. CDR1 is GTSNPN, CDR2 SVGIG, per germline (reference sequence). Trimming shortened V by 3 bases and J by 0 bases, and 14 bases separated the two germline ends. This CDR3 is built from 16 residues. Full variable domain (remainder filled in from reference TRBV30 and TRBJ2-2): SQTIHQWPATLVQPVGSPLSLECTVEGTSNPNLYWYRQAAGRGLQLLFYSVGIGQISSEVPQNLSASRPQDRQFILSSKKLLLSDSGFYLCAWSRPAYTNTGELFFGEGSRLTVL.